This entry describes one TCR beta chain. The data derive from a study of blood T cell repertoires in COVID-19. Per germline, CDR1 SGHRS and CDR2 YFSETQ. The length of the CDR3 is 16 residues. J gave up 0 bases and V 0 bases, and 3 bases lay outside the gene matches. Measured with immunoSEQ multiplex PCR; TCRdb has only the in-frame clones, and not every one. The sample includes fewer than 150,000 clones, approximately 84% seen only once; the top ten take 1.6%. This chain joins TRBV5-1 and TRBJ2-1; TRBD2 matches 7 bases. Sequencing used PBMCs or T cells enriched from blood (not recorded which). The sequence was collected from a woman younger than 30 who had been exposed to COVID-19. DNA for the CDR3: TGCGCCAGCAGCTTGGGTGGGAGGGGCTCCTACAATGAGCAGTTCTTC. Its protein is CASSLGGRGSYNEQFF. The variable domain in full, completed from reference TRBV5-1 and TRBJ2-1, reads KAGVTQTPRYLIKTRGQQVTLSCSPISGHRSVSWYQQTPGQGLQFLFEYFSETQRNKGNFPGRFSGRQFSNSRSEMNVSTLELGDSALYLCASSLGGRGSYNEQFFGPGTRLTVL.